The 9 T cell receptor beta chains in this list originate from one sample, sequenced in a study of CD8 T cells in Susac syndrome. Random hexamers served to reverse transcribe roughly 0.5 to 1 ug RNA. TCRdb re-analysed the immunoSEQ multiplex PCR reads in MiXCR, keeping a single row per CDR3 protein. This sample carries approximately 200,000 distinct CDR3 sequences, around 95% of them seen once, and the ten largest clones take approximately 0.075%. Sequencing used CD4+ T cells from PBMCs. The source is a human donor with multiple sclerosis.

This clonotype was seen only once. The chain is built from TRBV18 and TRBJ2-7; D is undetermined. This CDR3 has 12 residues. V gave up 3 bases and J gave up 3 bases, with 6 bases separating them. Germline V gives CDR1 KGHSH, CDR2 LQKENI. CDR3 coding DNA: TGTGCCAGCTCACCGACACTCTACGAGCAGTACTTC. This gives the protein CASSPTLYEQYF.

The chain is built from TRBV7-2 and TRBJ1-2; D is perhaps TRBD1 (6 bases). This CDR3 region has 14 residues. V gave up 0 bases and J gave up 8 bases, with 13 bases separating them. Germline V gives CDR1 SGHTA, CDR2 FQGNSA. The chain's CDR3 is CASSLALQGGGYTF. CDR3 sequence (DNA): TGTGCCAGCAGCTTAGCGCTACAGGGCGGCGGCTACACCTTC.

This sequence joins TRBV7-3 and TRBJ2-7; 8 nucleotides match TRBD1. The V gene's germline CDR1 is SGHTA and CDR2 FQGTGA. The CDR3 sequence is 15 residues long. Losses at the gene ends were 5 bases for V and 5 bases for J; bases not matched to a gene: 11. This CDR3 is CASSPTMDRVHEQYF. In DNA, the CDR3 is TGTGCCAGCAGCCCTACCATGGACAGGGTCCACGAGCAGTACTTC.

The sample holds one count of this clonotype. This chain joins TRBV7-9 and TRBJ1-1; D uncertain. V was clipped by 4 bases and J by 7 bases, with 10 bases between them. The CDR3 totals 12 residues. Germline V gene data show CDR1 as SEHNR and CDR2 as FQNEAQ (reference sequence). DNA for the CDR3: TGTGCCAGCAGCTGGGGAGGGAGTGAAGCTTTCTTT. This sequence encodes CASSWGGSEAFF.

The chain joins TRBV25-1 to TRBJ1-6, with D uncertain. V lost 3 bases and J lost 10, with 7 bases in between. The CDR3 length is 12 residues. Germline V gives CDR1 MGHDK, CDR2 SYGVNS. In nucleotides, the CDR3 is TGTGCCAGCAGTGAGGCGACCTCACCCCTCCACTTT. It is translated as CASSEATSPLHF.

The V call is TRBV2, the J call TRBJ2-3; 9 bases match TRBD2. The CDR3 is made up of 12 amino acids. V shed 6 bases and J 11 bases; nucleotides not matched to a gene: 6. Germline CDR1 SNHLY, CDR2 FYNNEI. CDR3 region: CASRRGGEEQYF. As DNA, the CDR3 is TGTGCCAGCAGACGCGGGGGGGAGGAGCAGTATTTT.

The chain recombines TRBV7-3 with TRBJ2-1; the match to TRBD2 covers 10 bases. The CDR3 is 15 residues long. Germline-derived CDR1 and CDR2 are SGHTA and FQGTGA. V trimming: 5 bases; J trimming: 3 bases; junction bases outside the gene matches: 4. The CDR3 bases are TGTGCCAGCAGCCCCGGACTAGCGGACTACAATGAGCAGTTCTTC. Its protein product is CASSPGLADYNEQFF.

The CDR3 nucleotides are TGTGCCAGCAGCTTGGCTGAGACAGATACGCAGTATTTT. This sequence encodes CASSLAETDTQYF. This sequence joins TRBV7-2 and TRBJ2-3; D is undetermined. V lost 3 bases to trimming and J lost 3 bases, with 7 bases between them. This CDR3 region has 13 residues. Germline assignment: CDR1 SGHTA and CDR2 FQGNSA.

The genes are TRBV20-1 and TRBJ1-5; D gene uncertain. Germline loops: CDR1 DFQATT, CDR2 SNEGSKA (reference sequence). The germline V and J ends were trimmed by 1 base and 4 bases, with 8 bases remaining between them. The CDR3 is 13 amino acids. CDR3 in amino acids: CSARVGSNQPQHF. As DNA, the CDR3 is TGCAGTGCTAGAGTTGGCAGTAATCAGCCCCAGCATTTT.